This T cell receptor (beta chain) was captured in a study of liver allograft versus peripheral blood T cells. Across the whole study: Blood and transplanted-liver T cell receptor repertoires from recipients were compared. The study, taken as a whole, reports: Repertoires found inside liver allografts reportedly differed from T cell receptor repertoires in peripheral blood.

This clonotype was seen more than once but under ten times. The antigen is not known. Between the trimmed V and J ends, which lost 2 bases and 4 bases, there was a span of 12 bases. The germline V gene has CDR1 LNHNV and CDR2 YYDKDF (reference sequence). CDR3 length: 15 residues. TCRdb independently ran MiXCR on the reads; one entry per CDR3 protein. The data hold about 16,000 distinct CDR3 sequences, with around 21% observed a single time. The receptor comes from a human patient who had a liver transplant. Some T cells may originate from the graft donor. This sequence joins TRBV15 and TRBJ1-3; D possibly corresponds to TRBD1 (6 bases). The CDR3 sequence: CATSRPRGYGNTIYF. Here the CDR3 DNA reads TGTGCCACCAGCAGACCCAGGGGTTACGGAAACACCATATATTTT.